The entry below gives a single TCR beta chain sequence along with its context. This record comes from a study of control samples from healthy donors and cancer patients. Libraries were prepared by immunoSEQ multiplex PCR; TCRdb keeps only in-frame clonotypes and omits some of them. The table includes about 98,000 clones, 82% detected once. This clonotype was obtained from a man in his sixties in good health. Sequencing was done on a sample of blood.

The CDR3 DNA reads as TGTGCCAGCAGCCAAGAGGCGTACAACGTGAGAACCGGGGAGCTGTTTTTT. Translating gives CASSQEAYNVRTGELFF. The chain joins TRBV3-1 (or the pseudogene TRBV3-2) to TRBJ2-2; D not resolved. This CDR3 spans 17 amino acids. From germline, CDR1 is LGHDT and CDR2 YNNKEL (reference sequence). The V and J ends lost 0 bases and 5 bases respectively, with 16 bases between them.